This TCR beta chain was sequenced for a study of T cells in Graves' hyperthyroidism and ophthalmopathy. Researchers took RNA transcripts and amplified the TCR beta CDR3 regions from them. With the HTBI primer set, the TCR CDR3 went through a first round of RT-PCR. In TCRdb, the multiplex PCR reads were re-called with MiXCR into one record per CDR3 protein. The sample records more than 500,000 distinct CDR3 sequences, approximately 48% being singletons. Orbital computed tomography, thyroid ultrasound, serum thyroxine and TRAb, and clinical symptoms together informed the diagnoses. The sample holds one count of this clonotype. V lost 2 bases to trimming and J lost 3 bases, with 10 bases between them. In germline, CDR1 is SGHVS, CDR2 FQNEAQ. This CDR3 contains 14 residues.

The TCR sequence derives from an adult woman with Graves' disease, either hyperthyroidism or ophthalmopathy (not recorded which). Source material: peripheral blood or thyroid tissue (not recorded which). The chain couples TRBV7-8 to TRBJ1-2; no clear D gene. The CDR3: CASSLNRQDYGYTF. The CDR3 DNA follows: TGTGCCAGCAGCTTAAATCGGCAGGACTATGGCTACACCTTC.